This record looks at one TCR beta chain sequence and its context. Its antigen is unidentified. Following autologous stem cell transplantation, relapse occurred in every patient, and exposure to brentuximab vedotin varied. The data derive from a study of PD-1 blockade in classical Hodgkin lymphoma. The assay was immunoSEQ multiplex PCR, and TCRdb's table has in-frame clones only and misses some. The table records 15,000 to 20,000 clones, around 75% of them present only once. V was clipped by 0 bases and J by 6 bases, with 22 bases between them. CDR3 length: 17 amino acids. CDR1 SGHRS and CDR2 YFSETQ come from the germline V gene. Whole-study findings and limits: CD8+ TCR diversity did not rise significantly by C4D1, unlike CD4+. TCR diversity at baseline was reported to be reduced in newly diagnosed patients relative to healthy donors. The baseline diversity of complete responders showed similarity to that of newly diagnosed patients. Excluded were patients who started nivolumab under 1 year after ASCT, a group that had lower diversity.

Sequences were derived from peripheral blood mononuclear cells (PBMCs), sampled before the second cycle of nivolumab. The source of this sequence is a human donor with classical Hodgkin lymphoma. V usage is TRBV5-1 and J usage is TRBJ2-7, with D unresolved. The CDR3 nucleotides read TGCGCCAGCAGCTTGGGGGCCGTTGTGTATTTACCGTTCGAGCAGTACTTC. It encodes CASSLGAVVYLPFEQYF.